This TCR beta chain was retrieved from a study of blood T cell repertoires in COVID-19. Whole-study context: Samples representing acute and convalescent COVID-19 were sourced from the United States, Italy and Spain.

The authors' processing: Estimation of nucleated cell counts was performed using reference gene primer amplification. Sequencing was performed with immunoSEQ multiplex PCR; in TCRdb, only in-frame clones are kept and a portion is missing. Clone size and the V and J calls come from that table; the DNA yielded D and trimming. The sample includes 250,000 to 350,000 clones, around 87% of them seen just once. The CDR3 runs to 13 residues. Germline CDR1 SNHLY, CDR2 FYNNEI. Trimming took off 7 bases at V and 3 bases at J, with 12 bases between the two ends. The source is a woman aged 45-65 years who had recovered from COVID-19. V gene TRBV2 combines with J gene TRBJ1-1, with a possible D match to TRBD1 (5 bases). The sequenced sample consisted of peripheral blood. The CDR3 is CASTGHGYTEAFF. The CDR3 DNA reads TGTGCCAGCACAGGACACGGCTACACTGAAGCTTTCTTT.